Here is one TCR beta chain with its context. Its matching antigen is unknown. The germline gene is not matched at one end of the junction; a read error may be the cause. The data originate from a study of tumor and adjacent non-tumor tissue in lung cancer. On the study more broadly: Approximately 4.2 million productive TCRbeta reads were obtained per sample on average. Study-wide findings and caveats: Tumor tissue had significantly higher TCR diversity than normal lung. Tumor TCR diversity, when higher, was linked to shorter survival. In normal lung, the top 100 clones were significantly more dominant than in tumor.

This sample's RNA came from whole unsorted tissue. This non-tumor lung sample came from over 3 cm beyond the tumor edge. TCRbeta libraries were built with three rounds of nested PCR, modified from ARM-PCR. TCRdb fed the multiplex PCR reads into MiXCR, producing one record per CDR3 protein. The sample consists of some 80,000 distinct CDR3 sequences, approximately 80% of them appearing once. Sequenced sample: distant non-tumor lung tissue. The clonotype comes from a man aged 60-69 years with non-small cell lung cancer.

The CDR3 region has the DNA TGTAGCGTTGATGTGACAGTGGGAAACACCGGGGAGCTGTTTTTT. This encodes CSVDVTVGNTGELFF. The chain uses TRBV29-1 and TRBJ2-2, with D possibly called TRBD1 or TRBD2 (5 bases each). Germline CDR1 SQVTM, CDR2 ANQGSEA. The CDR3 extends over 15 amino acids.